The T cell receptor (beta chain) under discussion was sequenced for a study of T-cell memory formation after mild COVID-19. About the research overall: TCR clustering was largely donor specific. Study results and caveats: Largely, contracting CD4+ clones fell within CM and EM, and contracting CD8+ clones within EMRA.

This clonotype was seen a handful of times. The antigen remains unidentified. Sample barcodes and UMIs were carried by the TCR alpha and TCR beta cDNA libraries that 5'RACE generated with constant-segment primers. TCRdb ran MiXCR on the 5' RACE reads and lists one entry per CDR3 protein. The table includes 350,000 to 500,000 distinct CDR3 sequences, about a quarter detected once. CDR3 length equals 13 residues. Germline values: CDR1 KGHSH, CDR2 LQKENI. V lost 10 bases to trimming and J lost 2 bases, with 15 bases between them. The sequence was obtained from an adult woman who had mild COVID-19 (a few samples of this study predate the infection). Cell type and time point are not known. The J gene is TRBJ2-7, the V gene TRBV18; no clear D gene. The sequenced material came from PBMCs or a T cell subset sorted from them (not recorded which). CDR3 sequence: CATSVAAAYEQYF. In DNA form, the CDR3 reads TGTGCCACCTCCGTGGCGGCAGCCTACGAGCAGTACTTC. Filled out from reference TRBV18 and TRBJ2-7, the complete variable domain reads NAGVMQNPRHLVRRRGQEARLRCSPMKGHSHVYWYRQLPEEGLKFMVYLQKENIIDESGMPKERFSAEFPKEGPSILRIQQVVRGDSAAYFCATSVAAAYEQYFGPGTRLTVT.